The clone carrying this T cell receptor beta chain was found many times. As it was prepared, the TCRbeta library received unique molecular identifiers. TCRdb called the PCR reads again in MiXCR, with one record for every CDR3 protein. Here the sample spans hundreds of thousands of distinct CDR3 sequences, around an eighth being singletons. The data derive from a study of T-cell reconstitution after alpha-beta-depleted transplantation in children. CDR1 is MNHEY and CDR2 is SVGAGI in the germline V gene. This CDR3 contains 11 residues. Trimming pared 6 bases from V and 9 bases from J, leaving 11 bases between.

The clonotype originates from a human donor who donated a stem cell graft to a child with combined immunodeficiency. Source: PBMCs from the stem cell graft donor, taken from the stem cell graft. The V and J genes are TRBV6-5 and TRBJ1-2; the D gene is possibly TRBD1 (6 bases). CDR3 DNA: TGTGCCAGCAGCCAGGGGCAAAGCTACACCTTC. It yields the protein CASSQGQSYTF.